Listed below are T cell receptor beta chains from one sample, sequenced in a study of T cells after yellow fever vaccination. Via MiXCR, TCRdb re-called the 5' RACE reads, giving one row per CDR3 protein. The top ten hold 20% to 25% of the sample, which has roughly 330,000 distinct CDR3 sequences, 4% seen once. The source material was PBMCs, sampled 5 days after the yellow fever booster vaccination. These receptors originate from a man aged 18 to 30 who received the YFV17D yellow fever vaccine. Each CDR3 is given with its conserved first and last residue. A D gene is named only where the DNA matches it firmly. Clone size, where shown, is once, few, many, or a class for clones that have expanded.

clone size: many; D gene: NA; V gene: TRBV7-9; J gene: TRBJ1-1; CDR3 DNA: TGTGCCAGCAGCCCCGACAGTGAGGCGAGGACTGAAGCTTTCTTT; CDR3 protein: CASSPDSEARTEAFF
clone size: many; D gene: NA; V gene: TRBV7-9; J gene: TRBJ1-1; CDR3 DNA: TGTGCCAGCAGCCAAGAGGTCACTGAAGCTTTCTTT; CDR3 protein: CASSQEVTEAFF
clone size: many; D gene: TRBD2; V gene: TRBV7-8; J gene: TRBJ2-1; CDR3 DNA: TGTGCCAGCAGCTTAGCGCGGGCGGGGACTAGAATATACAATGAGCAGTTCTTC; CDR3 protein: CASSLARAGTRIYNEQFF
clone size: many; D gene: TRBD1; V gene: TRBV5-5; J gene: TRBJ2-1; CDR3 DNA: TGTGCCAGCAGCTTGGAGGGCGTGACAGGGGGGTCCCTTTGGGACAATGAGCAGTTCTTC; CDR3 protein: CASSLEGVTGGSLWDNEQFF
clone size: many; D gene: TRBD2; V gene: TRBV5-1; J gene: TRBJ2-1; CDR3 DNA: TGCGCCAGCAGCTTGGATAGCGGGGGAGTACTGGGGCAGTTCTTC; CDR3 protein: CASSLDSGGVLGQFF
clone size: NA; D gene: NA; V gene: TRBV5-6; J gene: TRBJ2-3; CDR3 DNA: TGTGCCAGCAGCTTGTATCGGGAGACGAGGGCCGGCACAGATACGCAGTATTTT; CDR3 protein: CASSLYRETRAGTDTQYF
clone size: many; D gene: NA; V gene: TRBV6-6; J gene: TRBJ1-2; CDR3 DNA: TGTGCCAGCAACCAGGAGGGGAGGGACTATGGCTACACCTTC; CDR3 protein: CASNQEGRDYGYTF
clone size: NA; D gene: TRBD1; V gene: TRBV3-1; J gene: TRBJ2-5; CDR3 DNA: TGTGCCAGCAGCCAAGTGGACAGGGGAGAGACCCAGTACTTC; CDR3 protein: CASSQVDRGETQYF
clone size: few; D gene: NA; V gene: TRBV7-9; J gene: TRBJ1-1; CDR3 DNA: TGTGCCAGCAGTTCAGAGGGCCTACTGAACACTGAAGCTTTCTTT; CDR3 protein: CASSSEGLLNTEAFF
clone size: few; D gene: TRBD1; V gene: TRBV29-1; J gene: TRBJ2-5; CDR3 DNA: TGCAGCGTTGGCGCAGGGGGATTCCAAGAGACCCAGTACTTC; CDR3 protein: CSVGAGGFQETQYF
clone size: NA; D gene: TRBD1; V gene: TRBV7-3; J gene: TRBJ1-2; CDR3 DNA: TGTGCCAGCAGCTTAACTGGGACAGGCTATGGCTACACCTTC; CDR3 protein: CASSLTGTGYGYTF
clone size: many; D gene: NA; V gene: TRBV20-1; J gene: TRBJ1-1; CDR3 DNA: TGCAGTGCTAGAGGGCAGGTTTGGGCTGAAGCTTTCTTT; CDR3 protein: CSARGQVWAEAFF
clone size: few; D gene: NA; V gene: TRBV2; J gene: TRBJ2-5; CDR3 DNA: TGTGCCAGCACTGGCGGAGAAAGACAAGAGACCCAGTACTTC; CDR3 protein: CASTGGERQETQYF
clone size: many; D gene: NA; V gene: TRBV27; J gene: TRBJ1-2; CDR3 DNA: TGTGCCAGCAGCCCGAGGGTCGGGGCGCGTTTTGGGTACACCTTC; CDR3 protein: CASSPRVGARFGYTF
clone size: many; D gene: NA; V gene: TRBV7-2; J gene: TRBJ2-3; CDR3 DNA: TGTGCCAGCAGCCCCCGCCGGGGGCGGAGCACAGATACGCAGTATTTT; CDR3 protein: CASSPRRGRSTDTQYF
clone size: NA; D gene: NA; V gene: TRBV10-3; J gene: TRBJ1-2; CDR3 DNA: TGTGCCATCAGCGCAGCTAACTATGGCTACACCTTC; CDR3 protein: CAISAANYGYTF
clone size: few; D gene: NA; V gene: TRBV3-1; J gene: TRBJ1-5; CDR3 DNA: TGTGCCAGCAGCCGGACTTATAGCAATCAGCCCCAGCATTTT; CDR3 protein: CASSRTYSNQPQHF
clone size: NA; D gene: NA; V gene: TRBV7-3; J gene: TRBJ1-2; CDR3 DNA: TGTGCCAGCAGCAAAACGGGTGGGCTTAACTATGGCTACACCTTC; CDR3 protein: CASSKTGGLNYGYTF
clone size: NA; D gene: NA; V gene: TRBV5-1; J gene: TRBJ2-3; CDR3 DNA: TGCGCCAGCAGCTTGGCCCGCGGGGGCCCCACAGATACGCAGTATTTT; CDR3 protein: CASSLARGGPTDTQYF
clone size: few; D gene: NA; V gene: TRBV20-1; J gene: TRBJ2-7; CDR3 DNA: TGCAGTGCTAGAGGACTCTACGAGCAGTACTTC; CDR3 protein: CSARGLYEQYF
clone size: NA; D gene: NA; V gene: TRBV11-2; J gene: TRBJ2-2; CDR3 DNA: TGTGCCAGCAGCCTAGGGTGGGGGGCTGGGGAGCTGTTTTTT; CDR3 protein: CASSLGWGAGELFF
clone size: many; D gene: NA; V gene: TRBV28; J gene: TRBJ2-1; CDR3 DNA: TGTGCCAGCAGTTTTGGGGGTAGCCTGAATGAGCAGTTCTTC; CDR3 protein: CASSFGGSLNEQFF
clone size: many; D gene: NA; V gene: TRBV12-3/TRBV12-4; J gene: TRBJ2-7; CDR3 DNA: TGTGCCAGCAGCCAGGGGAACTCCTACGAGCAGTACTTC; CDR3 protein: CASSQGNSYEQYF
clone size: NA; D gene: TRBD2; V gene: TRBV20-1; J gene: TRBJ2-3; CDR3 DNA: TGCAGTGCTAGCTCTAGCGGCGGTTGGAGAGATACGCAGTATTTT; CDR3 protein: CSASSSGGWRDTQYF
clone size: few; D gene: NA; V gene: TRBV7-2; J gene: TRBJ2-1; CDR3 DNA: TGTGCCAGCAGCTTAGTCCGGGGGACAGATGAGCAGTTCTTC; CDR3 protein: CASSLVRGTDEQFF